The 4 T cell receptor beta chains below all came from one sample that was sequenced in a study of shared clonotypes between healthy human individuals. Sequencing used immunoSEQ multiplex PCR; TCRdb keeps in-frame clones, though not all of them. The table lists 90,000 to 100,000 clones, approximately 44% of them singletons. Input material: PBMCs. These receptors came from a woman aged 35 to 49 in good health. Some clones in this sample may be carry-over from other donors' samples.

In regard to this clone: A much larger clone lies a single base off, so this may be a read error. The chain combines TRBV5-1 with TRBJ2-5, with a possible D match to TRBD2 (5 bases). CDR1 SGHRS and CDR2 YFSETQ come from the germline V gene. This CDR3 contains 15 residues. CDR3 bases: TGCGCCAGCAGCTTGGGGGCGGGCCACGGAGAGATCCAGTACTTC. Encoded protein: CASSLGAGHGEIQYF.

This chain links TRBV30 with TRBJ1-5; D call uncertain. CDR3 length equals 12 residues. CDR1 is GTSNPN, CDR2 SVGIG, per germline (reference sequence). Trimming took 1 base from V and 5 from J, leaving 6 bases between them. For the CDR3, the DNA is TGTGCCTGGAGTGCAGGAGATCAGCCCCAGCATTTT. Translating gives CAWSAGDQPQHF.

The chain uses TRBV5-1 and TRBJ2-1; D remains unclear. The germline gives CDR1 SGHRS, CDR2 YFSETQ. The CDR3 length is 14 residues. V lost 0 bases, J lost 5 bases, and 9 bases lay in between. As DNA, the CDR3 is TGCGCCAGCAGCTTGGATTCACCGAACAATGAGCAGTTCTTC. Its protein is CASSLDSPNNEQFF.

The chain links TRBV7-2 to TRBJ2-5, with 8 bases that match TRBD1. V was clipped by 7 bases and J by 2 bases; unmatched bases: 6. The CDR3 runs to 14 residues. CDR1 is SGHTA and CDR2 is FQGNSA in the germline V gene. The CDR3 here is CASIGGQAQETQYF. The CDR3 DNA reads TGTGCCAGCATCGGGGGACAGGCGCAAGAGACCCAGTACTTC.